Sequencing of this T cell receptor beta chain was carried out in a study of blood T cell repertoires in COVID-19. Profiling relied on immunoSEQ multiplex PCR, and the TCRdb table lists in-frame clones only, not all of them. The profile covers about 210,000 clones, with roughly four fifths appearing a single time and approximately 8.7% taken by the ten largest. The CDR3 totals 13 residues. V lost 3 bases to trimming and J lost 3 bases; unmatched junction nucleotides: 4. From germline, CDR1 is GTSNPN and CDR2 SVGIG (reference sequence). The J gene is TRBJ1-2, the V gene TRBV30; 7 positions match TRBD1. The specimen sequenced was PBMCs or T cells enriched from blood (not recorded which). The clonotype was recovered from a man aged 40-49 years who had recovered from COVID-19. CDR3 nucleotide sequence: TGTGCCTGGAGCCGCGGGACAGACTATGGCTACACCTTC. It translates to CAWSRGTDYGYTF. The full variable domain, rest sourced from reference TRBV30 and TRBJ1-2, is SQTIHQWPATLVQPVGSPLSLECTVEGTSNPNLYWYRQAAGRGLQLLFYSVGIGQISSEVPQNLSASRPQDRQFILSSKKLLLSDSGFYLCAWSRGTDYGYTFGSGTRLTVV.